The T cell receptor beta chain described here comes from a study of Ad26.COV2.S vaccination and SARS-CoV-2 variants. General study points: Spike-specific TCR breadth in vaccine recipients exceeded that seen in placebo recipients. Researchers cautioned that TCR breadth and depth analyses may have underestimated total T cell responses.

Treatment denoted: roughly 18 received Ad26.COV2.S at low or high dose, single or two shots; about 5 received placebo; per-sample allocation not given. Samples were taken on day 63 after the first vaccine or placebo injection. Ad26 vector vaccine expressed Wuhan-strain SARS-CoV-2 spike. Measured with immunoSEQ multiplex PCR; TCRdb has only the in-frame clones, and not every one. The repertoire consists of about 480,000 clones, with 87% occurring once and the leading ten covering roughly 13%. As for this clone: The antigen remains unidentified.

The receptor was derived from a person between 18 and 65 years old who received the Ad26.COV2.S COVID-19 vaccine or a placebo. Source: peripheral blood, taken in a trial of Ad26.COV2.S vaccine versus placebo.

The CDR3 region is CASSQGGGLAGVETQYF. The DNA of the CDR3 is TGTGCCAGCAGCCAGGGGGGGGGACTAGCGGGAGTAGAGACCCAGTACTTC. The V call is TRBV3-1 (or the pseudogene TRBV3-2), the J call TRBJ2-5, with 14 nucleotides matching TRBD2. The CDR3 sequence is 17 residues long. Germline V lookup: CDR1 LGHDT, CDR2 YNNKEL (reference sequence). V dropped 3 bases and J dropped 4; count of bases not matched to a gene: 7.